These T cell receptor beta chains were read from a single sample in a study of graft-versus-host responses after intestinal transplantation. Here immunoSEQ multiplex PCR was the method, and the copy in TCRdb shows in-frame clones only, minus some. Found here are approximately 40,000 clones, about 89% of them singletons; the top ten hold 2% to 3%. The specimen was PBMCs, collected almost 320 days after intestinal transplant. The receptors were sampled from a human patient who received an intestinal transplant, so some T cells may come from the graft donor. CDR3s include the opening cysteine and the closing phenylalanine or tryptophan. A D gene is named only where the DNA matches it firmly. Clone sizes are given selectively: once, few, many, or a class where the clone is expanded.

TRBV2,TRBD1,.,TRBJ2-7,CASGQGPTYEQYF,TGTGCCAGCGGACAGGGGCCAACCTACGAGCAGTACTTC
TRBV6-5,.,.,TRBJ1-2,CASSYVWARDNYGYTF,TGTGCCAGCAGTTACGTCTGGGCCCGGGATAACTATGGCTACACCTTC
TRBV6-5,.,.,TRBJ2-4,CASSRNNIQYF,TGTGCCAGCAGCAGGAATAACATTCAGTACTTC
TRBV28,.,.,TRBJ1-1,CASMNGGRNTEAFF,TGTGCCAGCATGAACGGAGGACGGAACACTGAAGCTTTCTTT
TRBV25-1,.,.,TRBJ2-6,CASSEPGYSGANVLTF,TGTGCCAGCAGCGAACCCGGGTACTCTGGGGCCAACGTCCTGACTTTC
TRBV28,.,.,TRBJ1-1,CATKSNTEAFF,TGTGCCACCAAGTCGAACACTGAAGCTTTCTTT
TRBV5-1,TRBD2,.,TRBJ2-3,CASSAGLAGVKEDTQYF,TGCGCCAGCAGCGCGGGACTAGCGGGAGTTAAAGAAGATACGCAGTATTTT
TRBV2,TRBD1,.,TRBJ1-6,CASRTDRGGNSPLHF,TGTGCCAGCAGGACCGACAGGGGAGGAAATTCACCCCTCCACTTT
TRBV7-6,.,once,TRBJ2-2,CASSDWDTASNTGELFF,TGTGCCAGCAGCGACTGGGATACGGCCTCGAACACCGGGGAGCTGTTTTTT
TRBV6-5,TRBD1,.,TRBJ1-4,CASTLSGQFNEKLFF,TGTGCCAGCACCCTGTCGGGACAGTTTAATGAAAAACTGTTTTTT
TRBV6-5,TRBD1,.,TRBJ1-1,CASSYLNRGETEAFF,TGTGCCAGCAGTTACTTAAACAGGGGCGAGACTGAAGCTTTCTTT
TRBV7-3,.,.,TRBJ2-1,CASSLTSQYNEQFF,TGTGCCAGCAGCTTAACATCCCAGTACAATGAGCAGTTCTTC
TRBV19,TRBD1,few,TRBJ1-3,CASFRGFGNTIYF,TGTGCCAGTTTCAGGGGGTTTGGAAACACCATATATTTT
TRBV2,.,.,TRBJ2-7,CASSDLLTESPYEQYF,TGTGCCAGCAGTGATCTTTTGACAGAGTCACCCTACGAGCAGTACTTC
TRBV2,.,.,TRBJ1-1,CASSEGPANTEAFF,TGTGCCAGCAGTGAAGGACCGGCGAACACTGAAGCTTTCTTT
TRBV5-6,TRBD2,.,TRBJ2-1,CASSSERESDEQFF,TGTGCCAGCAGCTCGGAGCGGGAGTCCGATGAGCAGTTCTTC
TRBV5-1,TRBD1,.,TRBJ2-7,CASSSRQGANEQYF,TGCGCCAGCAGCTCTAGACAGGGCGCGAACGAGCAGTACTTC
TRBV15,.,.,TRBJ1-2,CATSRSANNFYGYTF,TGTGCCACCAGCAGAAGTGCCAACAACTTCTATGGCTACACCTTC
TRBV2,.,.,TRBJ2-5,CASSEGGGGSETQYF,TGTGCCAGCAGTGAAGGGGGCGGGGGCTCAGAGACCCAGTACTTC
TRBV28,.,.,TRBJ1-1,CASDGSGGQAFF,TGTGCCAGCGACGGAAGTGGGGGGCAGGCTTTCTTT
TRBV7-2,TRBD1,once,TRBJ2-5,CASSLKRTGAQETQYF,TGTGCCAGCAGCTTAAAAAGGACAGGGGCACAAGAGACCCAGTACTTC
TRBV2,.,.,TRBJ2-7,CASSDVQDELSYEQYF,TGTGCCAGCAGTGATGTCCAGGACGAACTCTCTTACGAGCAGTACTTC
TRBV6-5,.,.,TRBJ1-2,CASSYDPGDYGYTF,TGTGCCAGCAGTTACGATCCGGGAGACTATGGCTACACCTTC
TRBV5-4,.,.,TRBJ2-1,CASSLGLTSYNEQFF,TGTGCCAGCAGCTTGGGACTAACCTCCTACAATGAGCAGTTCTTC
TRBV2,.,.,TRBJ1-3,CASNGASGNTIYF,TGTGCCAGCAATGGTGCGTCTGGAAACACCATATATTTT
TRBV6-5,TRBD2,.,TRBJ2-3,CASSPLAPSTDTQYF,TGTGCCAGCAGCCCACTAGCGCCAAGCACAGATACGCAGTATTTT
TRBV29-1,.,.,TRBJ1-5,CSVGGGGNQPQHF,TGCAGCGTTGGCGGGGGAGGCAATCAGCCCCAGCATTTT
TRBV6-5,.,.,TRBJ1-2,CASEVGGRVGGYTF,TGTGCCAGCGAGGTAGGAGGCAGGGTCGGCGGCTACACCTTC
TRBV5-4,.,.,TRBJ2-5,CASSSAAGQETQYF,TGTGCCAGCAGCTCGGCGGCGGGACAAGAGACCCAGTACTTC
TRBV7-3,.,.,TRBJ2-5,CASSLKYRGRGYQETQYF,TGTGCCAGCAGCTTAAAGTACCGGGGTAGGGGGTACCAAGAGACCCAGTACTTC
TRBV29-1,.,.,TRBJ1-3,CSVEDGGSGNTIYF,TGCAGCGTTGAAGATGGGGGCTCTGGAAACACCATATATTTT
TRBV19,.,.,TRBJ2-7,CASSRNRGSYEQYF,TGTGCCAGTAGTAGAAATAGGGGGTCCTACGAGCAGTACTTC
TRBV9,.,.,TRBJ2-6,CASSTPPWGAGANVLTF,TGTGCCAGCAGCACCCCTCCTTGGGGGGCTGGGGCCAACGTCCTGACTTTC
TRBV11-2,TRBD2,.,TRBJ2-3,CASSNTPRGGADTQYF,TGTGCCAGCAGTAACACCCCTCGCGGGGGGGCAGATACGCAGTATTTT
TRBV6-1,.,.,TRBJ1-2,CASIPDTSYGYTF,TGTGCCAGCATCCCGGACACAAGCTATGGCTACACCTTC
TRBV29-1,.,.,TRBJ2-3,CSVGWPPLRTDTQYF,TGCAGCGTTGGGTGGCCACCCCTGCGCACAGATACGCAGTATTTT
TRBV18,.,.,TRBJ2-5,CASSLSGQETQYF,TGTGCCAGCTCACTTTCGGGTCAAGAGACCCAGTACTTC
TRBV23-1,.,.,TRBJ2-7,CASSHFDRKVSYEQYF,TGCGCCAGCAGTCACTTTGACAGGAAAGTCTCCTACGAGCAGTACTTC
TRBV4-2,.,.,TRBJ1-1,CASSQDIQGMNTEAFF,TGTGCCAGCAGCCAAGATATCCAGGGGATGAACACTGAAGCTTTCTTT
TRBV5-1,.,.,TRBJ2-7,CASSLAQVKYF,TGCGCCAGCAGCTTGGCCCAGGTTAAGTACTTC
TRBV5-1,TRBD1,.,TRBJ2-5,CASSWTGQETQYF,TGCGCCAGCAGCTGGACAGGCCAAGAGACCCAGTACTTC
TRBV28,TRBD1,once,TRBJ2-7,CASRTTGTYEQYF,TGTGCCAGCAGAACGACAGGGACCTACGAGCAGTACTTC
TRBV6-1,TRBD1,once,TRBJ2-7,CASIGMGQGDYEQYF,TGTGCCAGCATCGGAATGGGACAGGGGGACTACGAGCAGTACTTC
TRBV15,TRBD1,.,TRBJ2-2,CATSRPTGTTGELFF,TGTGCCACCAGCAGACCGACAGGGACCACCGGGGAGCTGTTTTTT